This T cell receptor beta chain was sequenced for a study of T cells in localized non-small cell lung cancer. Study-level findings and limits: Appearance in adjacent lung was seen for a median about 58 of the top 100 tumor clones. Peak T cell clonality was found in uninvolved adjacent lung, exceeding tumor.

Measured with immunoSEQ multiplex PCR; TCRdb has only the in-frame clones, and not every one. The repertoire holds some 5,000 clones, with approximately 33% as singletons. As concerns this clone: Antigen unknown.

This CDR3 has 16 amino acids. V lost 1 base and J lost 2, with 13 bases in between. CDR1 is KGHSH and CDR2 is LQKENI in the germline V gene. The chain couples TRBV18 to TRBJ2-3, with TRBD2 as a possible D gene (5 bases). The sequence derives from a female donor over 55 with stage I lung adenocarcinoma. The input for sequencing was lung tumor tissue, taken before any cancer treatment. The CDR3 sequence: CASSPRVGVNTDTQYF. In DNA form, the CDR3 reads TGTGCCAGCTCACCACGCGTCGGGGTTAACACAGATACGCAGTATTTT.